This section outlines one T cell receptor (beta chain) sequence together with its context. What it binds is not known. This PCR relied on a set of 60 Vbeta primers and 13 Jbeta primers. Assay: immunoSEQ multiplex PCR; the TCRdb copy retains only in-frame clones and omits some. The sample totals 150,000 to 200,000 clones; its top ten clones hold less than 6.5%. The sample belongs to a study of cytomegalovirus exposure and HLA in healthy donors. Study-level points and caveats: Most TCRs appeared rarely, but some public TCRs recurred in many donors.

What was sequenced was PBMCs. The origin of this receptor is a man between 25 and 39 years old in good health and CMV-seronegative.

Here the CDR3 reads CASSPGTGYTEAFF. Written as DNA, the CDR3 is TGTGCCAGCAGCCCAGGGACAGGGTACACTGAAGCTTTCTTT. This chain links TRBV7-9 with TRBJ1-1, with 9 bases that match TRBD1. Trimming cost V 5 bases and J 3 bases; bases outside gene matches: 4. This CDR3 spans 14 amino acids. Germline CDR1 and CDR2: SEHNR and FQNEAQ (reference sequence).